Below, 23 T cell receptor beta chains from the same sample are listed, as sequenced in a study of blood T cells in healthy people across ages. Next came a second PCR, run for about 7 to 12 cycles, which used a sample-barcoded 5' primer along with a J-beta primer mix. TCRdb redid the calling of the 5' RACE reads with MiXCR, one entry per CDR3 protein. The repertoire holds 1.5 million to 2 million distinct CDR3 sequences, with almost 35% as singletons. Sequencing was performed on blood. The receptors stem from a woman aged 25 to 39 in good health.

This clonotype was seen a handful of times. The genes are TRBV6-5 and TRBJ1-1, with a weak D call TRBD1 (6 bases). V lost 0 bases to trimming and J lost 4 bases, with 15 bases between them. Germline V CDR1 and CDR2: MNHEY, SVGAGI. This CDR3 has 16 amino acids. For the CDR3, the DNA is TGTGCCAGCAGTTACTCACGAACAGGGATGGGCACTGAAGCTTTCTTT. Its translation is CASSYSRTGMGTEAFF.

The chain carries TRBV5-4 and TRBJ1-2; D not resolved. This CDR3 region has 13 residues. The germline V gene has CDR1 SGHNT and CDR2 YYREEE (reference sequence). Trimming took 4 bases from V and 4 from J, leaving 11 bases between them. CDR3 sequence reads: CASSRRASYGYTF. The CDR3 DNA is TGTGCCAGCAGCAGAAGGGCGAGCTATGGCTACACCTTC. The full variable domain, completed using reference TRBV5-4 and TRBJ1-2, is ETGVTQSPTHLIKTRGQQVTLRCSSQSGHNTVSWYQQALGQGPQFIFQYYREEENGRGNFPPRFSGLQFPNYSSELNVNALELDDSALYLCASSRRASYGYTFGSGTRLTVV.

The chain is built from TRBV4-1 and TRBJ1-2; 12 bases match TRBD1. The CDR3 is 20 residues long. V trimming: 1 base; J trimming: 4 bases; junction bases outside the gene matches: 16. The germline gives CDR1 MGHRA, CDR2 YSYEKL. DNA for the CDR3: TGCGCCAGCAGCCAAGCTGTCTTCCAACCGGGACAGGGGGCTGCCTATGGCTACACCTTC. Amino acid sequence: CASSQAVFQPGQGAAYGYTF.

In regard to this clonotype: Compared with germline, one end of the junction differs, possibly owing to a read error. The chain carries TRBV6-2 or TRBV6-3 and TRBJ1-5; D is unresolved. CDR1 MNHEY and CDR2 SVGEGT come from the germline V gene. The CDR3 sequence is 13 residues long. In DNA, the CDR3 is TGTGTCAGCAGTCAACAAAGCAATCAGCCCCAGCATTTT. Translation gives CVSSQQSNQPQHF.

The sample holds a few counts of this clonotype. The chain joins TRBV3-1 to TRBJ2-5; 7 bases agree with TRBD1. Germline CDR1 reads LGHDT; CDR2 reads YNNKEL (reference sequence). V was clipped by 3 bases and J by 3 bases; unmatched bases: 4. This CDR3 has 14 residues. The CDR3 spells CASSHYDREETQYF. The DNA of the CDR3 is TGTGCCAGCAGCCACTACGACAGGGAAGAGACCCAGTACTTC.

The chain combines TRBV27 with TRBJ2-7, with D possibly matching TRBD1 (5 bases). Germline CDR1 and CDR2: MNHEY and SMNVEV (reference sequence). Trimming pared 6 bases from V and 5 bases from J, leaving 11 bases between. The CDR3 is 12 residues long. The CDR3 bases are TGTGCCAGCAGCACAGGTATCAACGAGCAGTACTTC. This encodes CASSTGINEQYF.

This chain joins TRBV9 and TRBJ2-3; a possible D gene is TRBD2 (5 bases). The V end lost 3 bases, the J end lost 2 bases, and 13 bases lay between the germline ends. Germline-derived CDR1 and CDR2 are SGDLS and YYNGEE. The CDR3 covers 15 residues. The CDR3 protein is CASSAIGGLTDTQYF. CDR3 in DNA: TGTGCCAGCAGCGCGATAGGAGGCCTCACAGATACGCAGTATTTT.

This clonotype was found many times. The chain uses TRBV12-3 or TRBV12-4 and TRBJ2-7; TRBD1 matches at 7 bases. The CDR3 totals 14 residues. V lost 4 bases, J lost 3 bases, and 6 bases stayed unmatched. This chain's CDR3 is CASSSPDRNYEQYF. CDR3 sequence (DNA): TGTGCCAGCAGTTCCCCGGACAGGAACTACGAGCAGTACTTC.

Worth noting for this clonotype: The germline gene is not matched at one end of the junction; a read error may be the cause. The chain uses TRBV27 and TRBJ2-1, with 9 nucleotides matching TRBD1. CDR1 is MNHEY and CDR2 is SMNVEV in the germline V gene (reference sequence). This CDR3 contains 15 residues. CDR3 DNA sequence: TGTGCCAGCCGACAGGGGGACATATCCTACAGTGAGCAGTTCTTC. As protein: CASRQGDISYSEQFF.

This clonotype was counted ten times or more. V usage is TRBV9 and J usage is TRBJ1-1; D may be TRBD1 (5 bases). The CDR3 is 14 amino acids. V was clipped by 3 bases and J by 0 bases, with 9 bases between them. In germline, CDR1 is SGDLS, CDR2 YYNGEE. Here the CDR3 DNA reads TGTGCCAGCAGCGCTACAGGCATGAACACTGAAGCTTTCTTT. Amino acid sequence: CASSATGMNTEAFF.

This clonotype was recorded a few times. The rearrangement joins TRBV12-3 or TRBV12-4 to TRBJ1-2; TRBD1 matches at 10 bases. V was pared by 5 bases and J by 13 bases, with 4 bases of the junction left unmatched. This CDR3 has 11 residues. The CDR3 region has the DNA TGTGCCAGCAGTCCGGGACAGGGGTGCACCTTC. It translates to CASSPGQGCTF.

The CDR3 loop is CSAKNPGQGYEQFF. In DNA form, the CDR3 reads TGCAGTGCCAAAAACCCGGGACAGGGCTATGAGCAGTTCTTC. The chain carries TRBV20-1 and TRBJ2-1; 9 bases are shared with TRBD1. CDR1 and CDR2 (germline): DFQATT, SNEGSKA (reference sequence). The CDR3 is 14 residues long. V shed 6 bases and J 8 bases; nucleotides not matched to a gene: 11.

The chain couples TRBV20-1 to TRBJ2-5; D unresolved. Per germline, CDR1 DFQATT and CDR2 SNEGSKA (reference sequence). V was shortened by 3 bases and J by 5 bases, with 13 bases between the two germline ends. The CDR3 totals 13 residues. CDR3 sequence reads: CSARVPPVETQYF. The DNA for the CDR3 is TGCAGTGCTAGGGTTCCGCCGGTGGAGACCCAGTACTTC.

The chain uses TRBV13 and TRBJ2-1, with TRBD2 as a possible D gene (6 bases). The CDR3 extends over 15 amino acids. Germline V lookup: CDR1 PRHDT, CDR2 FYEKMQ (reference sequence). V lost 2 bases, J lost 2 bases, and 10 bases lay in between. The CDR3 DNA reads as TGTGCCAGCAGCTTATATGCGGGGACCTACAATGAGCAGTTCTTC. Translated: CASSLYAGTYNEQFF. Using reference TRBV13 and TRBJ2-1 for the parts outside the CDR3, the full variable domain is AAGVIQSPRHLIKEKRETATLKCYPIPRHDTVYWYQQGPGQDPQFLISFYEKMQSDKGSIPDRFSAQQFSDYHSELNMSSLELGDSALYFCASSLYAGTYNEQFFGPGTRLTVL.

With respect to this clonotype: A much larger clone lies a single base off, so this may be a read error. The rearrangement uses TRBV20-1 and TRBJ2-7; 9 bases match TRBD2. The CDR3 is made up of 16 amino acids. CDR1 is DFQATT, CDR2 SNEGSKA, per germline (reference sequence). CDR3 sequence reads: CGARDWWREGAYEQYF. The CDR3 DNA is TGCGGTGCTAGAGATTGGTGGCGGGAGGGCGCCTACGAGCAGTACTTC.

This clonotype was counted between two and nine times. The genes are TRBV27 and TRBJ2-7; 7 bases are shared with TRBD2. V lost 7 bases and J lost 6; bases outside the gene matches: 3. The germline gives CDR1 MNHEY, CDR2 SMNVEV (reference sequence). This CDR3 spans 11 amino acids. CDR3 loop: CASIRGGEQYF. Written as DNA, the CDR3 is TGTGCCAGCATCCGCGGGGGCGAGCAGTACTTC.

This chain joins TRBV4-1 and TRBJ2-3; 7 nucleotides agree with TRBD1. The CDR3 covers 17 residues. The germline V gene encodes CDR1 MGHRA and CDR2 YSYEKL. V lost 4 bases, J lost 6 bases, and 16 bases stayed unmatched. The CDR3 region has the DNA TGCGCCAGCAGCCCTCAGGGTAGCAGGGGGTTTTCGGATACGCAGTATTTT. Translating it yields CASSPQGSRGFSDTQYF.

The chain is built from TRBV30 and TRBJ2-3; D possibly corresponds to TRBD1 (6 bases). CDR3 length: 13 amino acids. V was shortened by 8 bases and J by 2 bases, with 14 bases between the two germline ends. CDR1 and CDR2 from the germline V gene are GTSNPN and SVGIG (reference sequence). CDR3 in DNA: TGTGCCGGGGTAGGGGGTTTCACAGATACGCAGTATTTT. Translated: CAGVGGFTDTQYF. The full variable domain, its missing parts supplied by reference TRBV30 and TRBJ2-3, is SQTIHQWPATLVQPVGSPLSLECTVEGTSNPNLYWYRQAAGRGLQLLFYSVGIGQISSEVPQNLSASRPQDRQFILSSKKLLLSDSGFYLCAGVGGFTDTQYFGPGTRLTVL.

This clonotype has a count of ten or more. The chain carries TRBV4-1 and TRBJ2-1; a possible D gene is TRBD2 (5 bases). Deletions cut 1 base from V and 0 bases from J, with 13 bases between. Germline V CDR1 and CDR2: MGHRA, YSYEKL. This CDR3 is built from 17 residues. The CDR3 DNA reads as TGCGCCAGCAGCCAAGGCCTTCTAGCAGGCTCCTACAATGAGCAGTTCTTC. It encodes CASSQGLLAGSYNEQFF.

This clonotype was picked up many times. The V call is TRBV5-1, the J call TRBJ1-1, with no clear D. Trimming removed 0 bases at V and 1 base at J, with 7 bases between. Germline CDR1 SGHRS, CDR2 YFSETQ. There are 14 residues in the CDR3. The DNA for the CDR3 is TGCGCCAGCAGCTTGGGTCGGCAGAACACTGAAGCTTTCTTT. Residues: CASSLGRQNTEAFF.

The CDR3 nucleotides are TGTGCCAGCAGTGATGAGGAGATAACGTTGGGGTGGGAGACCCAGTACTTC. It translates to CASSDEEITLGWETQYF. The chain joins TRBV6-1 to TRBJ2-5; D not certain. Germline CDR1 reads MNHNS; CDR2 reads SASEGT. This CDR3 spans 17 amino acids. V lost 3 bases and J 5 bases, leaving 22 bases between the germline ends.

The CDR3 region has the DNA TGTGCCAGCAGTTCTGGGTTCGCTGAAGCTTTCTTT. Its protein product is CASSSGFAEAFF. The gene calls are TRBV27 and TRBJ1-1; the D is unclear. V was shortened by 4 bases and J by 6 bases, with 9 bases between the two germline ends. The V gene's germline CDR1 is MNHEY and CDR2 SMNVEV (reference sequence). This CDR3 is built from 12 residues.

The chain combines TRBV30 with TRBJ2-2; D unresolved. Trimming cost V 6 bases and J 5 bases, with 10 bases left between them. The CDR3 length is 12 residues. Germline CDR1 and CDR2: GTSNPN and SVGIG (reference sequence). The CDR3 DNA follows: TGTGCCTGCACAGCCCCTACCGGGGAGCTGTTTTTT. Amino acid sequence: CACTAPTGELFF.